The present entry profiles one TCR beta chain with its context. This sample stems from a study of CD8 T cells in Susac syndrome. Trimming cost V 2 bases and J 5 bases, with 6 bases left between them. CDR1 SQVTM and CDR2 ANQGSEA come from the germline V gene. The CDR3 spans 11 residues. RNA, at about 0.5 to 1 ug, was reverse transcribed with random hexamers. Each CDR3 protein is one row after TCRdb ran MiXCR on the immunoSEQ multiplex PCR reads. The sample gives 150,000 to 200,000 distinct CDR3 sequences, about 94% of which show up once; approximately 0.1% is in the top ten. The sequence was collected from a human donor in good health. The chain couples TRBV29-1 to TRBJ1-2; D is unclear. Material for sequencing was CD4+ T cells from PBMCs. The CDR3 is CSVESDYGYTF. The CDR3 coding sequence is TGCAGCGTTGAAAGCGATTATGGCTACACCTTC.